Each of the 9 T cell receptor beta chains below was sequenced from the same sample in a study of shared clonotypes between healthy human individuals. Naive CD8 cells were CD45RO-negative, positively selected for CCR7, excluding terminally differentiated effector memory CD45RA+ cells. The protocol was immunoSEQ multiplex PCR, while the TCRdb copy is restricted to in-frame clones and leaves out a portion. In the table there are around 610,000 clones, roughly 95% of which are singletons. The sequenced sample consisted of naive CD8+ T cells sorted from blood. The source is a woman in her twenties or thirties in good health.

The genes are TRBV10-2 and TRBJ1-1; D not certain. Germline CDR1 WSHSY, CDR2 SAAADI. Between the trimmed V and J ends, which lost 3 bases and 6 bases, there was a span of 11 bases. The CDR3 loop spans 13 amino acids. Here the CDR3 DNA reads TGCGCCAGCAGTGATAAGATTCCCGCTGAAGCTTTCTTT. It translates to CASSDKIPAEAFF.

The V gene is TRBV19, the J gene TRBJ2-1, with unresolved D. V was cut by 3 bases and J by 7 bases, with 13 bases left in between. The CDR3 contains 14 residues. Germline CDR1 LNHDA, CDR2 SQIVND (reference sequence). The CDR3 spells CASSMLWGGNEQFF. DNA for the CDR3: TGTGCCAGTAGTATGCTTTGGGGTGGGAATGAGCAGTTCTTC. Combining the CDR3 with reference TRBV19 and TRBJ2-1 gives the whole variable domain DGGITQSPKYLFRKEGQNVTLSCEQNLNHDAMYWYRQDPGQGLRLIYYSQIVNDFQKGDIAEGYSVSREKKESFPLTVTSAQKNPTAFYLCASSMLWGGNEQFFGPGTRLTVL.

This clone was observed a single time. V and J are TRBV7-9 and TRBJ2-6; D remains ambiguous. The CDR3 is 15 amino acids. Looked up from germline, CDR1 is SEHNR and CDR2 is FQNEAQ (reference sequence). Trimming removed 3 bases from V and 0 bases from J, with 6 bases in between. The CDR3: CASSFGRSGANVLTF. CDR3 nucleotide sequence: TGTGCCAGCAGCTTCGGGCGCTCTGGGGCCAACGTCCTGACTTTC. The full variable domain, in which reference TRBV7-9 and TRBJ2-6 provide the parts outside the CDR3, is DTGVSQNPRHKITKRGQNVTFRCDPISEHNRLYWYRQTLGQGPEFLTYFQNEAQLEKSRLLSDRFSAERPKGSFSTLEIQRTEQGDSAMYLCASSFGRSGANVLTFGAGSRLTVL.

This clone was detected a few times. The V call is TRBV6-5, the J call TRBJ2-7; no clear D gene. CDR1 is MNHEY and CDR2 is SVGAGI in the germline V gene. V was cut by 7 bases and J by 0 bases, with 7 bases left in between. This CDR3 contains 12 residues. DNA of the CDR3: TGTGCCAGCACCGCCAGCTCCTACGAGCAGTACTTC. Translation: CASTASSYEQYF.

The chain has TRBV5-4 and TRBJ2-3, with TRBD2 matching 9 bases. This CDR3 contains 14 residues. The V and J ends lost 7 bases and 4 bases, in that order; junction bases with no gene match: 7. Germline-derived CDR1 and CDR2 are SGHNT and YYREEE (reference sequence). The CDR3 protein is CASRWAGGPDTQYF. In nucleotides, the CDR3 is TGTGCCAGCCGGTGGGCGGGAGGGCCAGATACGCAGTATTTT.

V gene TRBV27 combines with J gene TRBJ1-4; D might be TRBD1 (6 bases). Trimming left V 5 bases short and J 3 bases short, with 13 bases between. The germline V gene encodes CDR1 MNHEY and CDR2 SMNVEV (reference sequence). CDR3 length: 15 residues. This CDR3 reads CASSETGLANEKLFF. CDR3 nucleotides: TGTGCCAGCAGTGAAACAGGGTTGGCTAATGAAAAACTGTTTTTT.

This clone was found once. CDR3 nucleotides: TGTGCCAGCAGCGCGGACGGGATCCAAGAGACCCAGTACTTC. Translation: CASSADGIQETQYF. This chain uses TRBV9 with TRBJ2-5; maybe TRBD2 (5 bases). The CDR3 length is 14 residues. Germline values: CDR1 SGDLS, CDR2 YYNGEE. Trimming left V 3 bases short and J 1 base short, with 10 bases between.

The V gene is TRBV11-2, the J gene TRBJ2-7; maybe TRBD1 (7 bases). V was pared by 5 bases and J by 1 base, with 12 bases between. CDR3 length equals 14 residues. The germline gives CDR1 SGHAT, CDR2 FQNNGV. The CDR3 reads CASSIQGGSYEQYF. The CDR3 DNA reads TGTGCCAGCAGCATCCAGGGGGGTTCCTACGAGCAGTACTTC.

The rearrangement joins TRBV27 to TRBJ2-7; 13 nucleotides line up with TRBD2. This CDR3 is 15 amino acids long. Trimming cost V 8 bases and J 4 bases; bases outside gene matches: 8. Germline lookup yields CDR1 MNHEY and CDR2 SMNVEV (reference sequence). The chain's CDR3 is CASRAGTSGIYEQYF. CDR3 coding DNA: TGTGCCAGCCGAGCAGGGACTAGCGGGATTTACGAGCAGTACTTC.